Each of the 25 T cell receptor beta chains below was sequenced from the same sample in a study of cytomegalovirus exposure and HLA in healthy donors. The PCR made use of 60 Vbeta and 13 Jbeta primers. Clones were read by immunoSEQ multiplex PCR, and TCRdb kept only the in-frame ones, dropping some. The top ten clones hold over 3.5% of a sample with around 120,000 clones, about four fifths of them seen once. Sequencing used PBMCs. The source is a man aged 25 to 40 in good health and CMV-seropositive.

V gene TRBV6-4 combines with J gene TRBJ2-5; 9 nucleotides align to TRBD2. Germline V CDR1 and CDR2: MRHNA, SNTAGT. The length of the CDR3 is 15 residues. J gave up 2 bases and V 4 bases, and 5 bases lay outside the gene matches. The CDR3 region has the DNA TGTGCCAGCAGTGTTAGCGGGGGACAGCAAGAGACCCAGTACTTC. It is translated as CASSVSGGQQETQYF.

This clone was seen a few times. An end of the junction does not agree with germline; a read error may underlie this. The CDR3 DNA reads TGTGCCAGCAGCTTCCCCTCTGGGGCCAACGGCCTGACTTTC. This codes for CASSFPSGANGLTF. The chain has TRBV5-6 and TRBJ2-6, with D maybe TRBD1 (5 bases). This CDR3 spans 14 amino acids. Per germline, CDR1 SGHDT and CDR2 YYEEEE. The full variable domain, completed using reference TRBV5-6 and TRBJ2-6, is DAGVTQSPTHLIKTRGQQVTLRCSPKSGHDTVSWYQQALGQGPQFIFQYYEEEERQRGNFPDRFSGHQFPNYSSELNVNALLLGDSALYLCASSFPSGANGLTFGAGSRLTVL.

Here the CDR3 DNA reads TGTGCCCTCCCTAAGGACAGGGAGGGCAATGAGCAGTTCTTC. Protein: CALPKDREGNEQFF. The chain links TRBV2 to TRBJ2-1; a possible D gene is TRBD1 (8 bases). The length of the CDR3 is 14 residues. Germline CDR1 and CDR2: SNHLY and FYNNEI. Trimming stripped 11 bases from V and 6 bases from J, with 20 bases between.

The chain links TRBV28 to TRBJ2-2, with TRBD2 matching 7 bases. Germline loops: CDR1 MDHEN, CDR2 SYDVKM. V dropped 2 bases and J dropped 1; count of bases not matched to a gene: 10. The CDR3 totals 18 residues. CDR3 amino acids: CASSLALWLAVNTGELFF. In nucleotides, the CDR3 is TGTGCCAGCAGTTTAGCTCTGTGGCTAGCGGTGAACACCGGGGAGCTGTTTTTT.

Here the CDR3 reads CASSAPGLAGWGTGELFF. CDR3 DNA sequence: TGTGCCAGCAGCGCCCCGGGACTAGCGGGGTGGGGGACCGGGGAGCTGTTTTTT. This chain links TRBV9 with TRBJ2-2, with 13 bases fitting TRBD2. From germline, CDR1 is SGDLS and CDR2 YYNGEE. The CDR3 runs to 18 residues. V shed 3 bases, J shed 5 bases, and the junction held 10 bases outside the gene matches.

There are a few counts of this clone. The chain carries TRBV5-4 and TRBJ2-7; D unclear. Trimming removed 0 bases from V and 9 bases from J, with 16 bases in between. This CDR3 comprises 14 residues. Germline loops: CDR1 SGHNT, CDR2 YYREEE (reference sequence). CDR3: CASSLERRSVRQYF. The CDR3 DNA follows: TGTGCCAGCAGCTTGGAGCGTAGATCAGTTCGGCAGTACTTC.

The chain carries TRBV5-1 and TRBJ2-7; D is undetermined. V lost 0 bases and J 6 bases, leaving 16 bases between the germline ends. CDR3 length equals 15 residues. CDR1 SGHRS and CDR2 YFSETQ come from the germline V gene. Here the CDR3 reads CASSLGPLGPSEQYF. CDR3 DNA: TGCGCCAGCAGCTTGGGGCCCCTTGGCCCCTCCGAGCAGTACTTC.

This chain connects TRBV7-2 to TRBJ2-7, with D perhaps matching TRBD2 (5 bases). Germline CDR1 and CDR2: SGHTA and FQGNSA. V was pared by 6 bases and J by 2 bases, with 17 bases between. There are 15 residues in the CDR3. The CDR3 loop reads CASSSTGKKAYEQYF. The CDR3 DNA reads as TGTGCCAGCAGTAGCACCGGGAAGAAAGCCTACGAGCAGTACTTC.

The rearrangement joins TRBV29-1 to TRBJ2-6; D possibly corresponds to TRBD2 (5 bases). The CDR3 is 13 residues long. The germline V gene encodes CDR1 SQVTM and CDR2 ANQGSEA. The V end lost 5 bases, the J end lost 2 bases, and 7 bases lay between the germline ends. CDR3 bases: TGCAGCGTTCGGGGAGCTGGGGCCAACGTCCTGACTTTC. Translation gives CSVRGAGANVLTF. The complete variable domain, with remaining parts taken from reference TRBV29-1 and TRBJ2-6, reads SAVISQKPSRDICQRGTSLTIQCQVDSQVTMMFWYRQQPGQSLTLIATANQGSEATYESGFVIDKFPISRPNLTFSTLTVSNMSPEDSSIYLCSVRGAGANVLTFGAGSRLTVL.

This sequence joins TRBV7-6 and TRBJ2-7, with TRBD1 matching over 12 bases. The CDR3 covers 14 residues. CDR1 SGHVS and CDR2 FNYEAQ come from the germline V gene. V shed 6 bases, J shed 7 bases, and the junction held 7 bases outside the gene matches. The CDR3 DNA reads as TGTGCCAGCAGTGCCGGGACAGGGGGCTGGGAGCAGTACTTC. Translation: CASSAGTGGWEQYF.

This CDR3 is CASSQGGGRTGLAKNIQYF. CDR3 nucleotides: TGCGCCAGCAGCCAAGGAGGAGGGAGGACAGGACTAGCCAAAAACATTCAGTACTTC. The chain joins TRBV4-3 to TRBJ2-4; possibly TRBD1 for D (7 bases). CDR3 length: 19 amino acids. Germline values: CDR1 LGHNA, CDR2 YSLEER. V was trimmed by 1 base and J by 0 bases, leaving 19 bases between them.

This clone appeared a single time. The chain has TRBV30 and TRBJ2-1; 12 nucleotides agree with TRBD2. The germline CDR1 and CDR2 sequences are GTSNPN and SVGIG (reference sequence). This CDR3 is 14 amino acids long. After removal of 8 bases from V and 4 bases from J, the junction contained 6 bases not matched to a gene. In DNA, the CDR3 is TGTGCCGTCAGGACTAGCGGGAAGTACAATGAGCAGTTCTTC. Amino acid sequence: CAVRTSGKYNEQFF.

The chain employs TRBV5-5 and TRBJ1-4, with TRBD1 identical over 9 bases. The CDR3 is 16 residues long. Germline V lookup: CDR1 SGHKS, CDR2 YYEKEE (reference sequence). V lost 0 bases to trimming and J lost 6 bases; unmatched junction nucleotides: 6. The CDR3, as DNA: TGTGCCAGCAGCTTGGTAACAGGGGGCGGCTATGAAAAACTGTTTTTT. Translated, it gives CASSLVTGGGYEKLFF.

This sequence joins TRBV11-3 and TRBJ1-3; TRBD1 agrees at 7 bases. J was trimmed by 4 bases and V by 3 bases; bases with no gene match: 12. The CDR3 sequence is 17 residues long. Germline V gives CDR1 SGHNT, CDR2 YENEEA. CDR3 nucleotides: TGTGCCAGCAGCTTCGACAGGGCCCGCGGGAAAGGAAACACCATATATTTT. Encoded protein: CASSFDRARGKGNTIYF.

This clone was counted a single time. The V gene is TRBV19, the J gene TRBJ1-4, with a tentative D call TRBD1 (6 bases). V lost 1 base, J lost 5 bases, and 8 bases lay in between. The germline V gene encodes CDR1 LNHDA and CDR2 SQIVND (reference sequence). The CDR3 is made up of 14 amino acids. The CDR3 DNA sequence: TGTGCCAGTAGTATAGGACAGGCAAATGAAAAACTGTTTTTT. Amino acid sequence: CASSIGQANEKLFF.

The rearrangement links TRBV2 to TRBJ1-1, with D uncertain. CDR1 and CDR2 from the germline V gene are SNHLY and FYNNEI. V lost 6 bases to trimming and J lost 6 bases, with 14 bases between them. The CDR3 spans 13 residues. CDR3 loop: CASRGLVRAEAFF. In DNA form, the CDR3 reads TGTGCCAGCAGGGGTCTGGTTCGGGCTGAAGCTTTCTTT.

The chain has TRBV19 and TRBJ2-7, with 8 nucleotides matching TRBD1. Per the germline V gene, CDR1 is LNHDA and CDR2 is SQIVND (reference sequence). With V trimmed by 2 bases and J by 4 bases, 7 bases remained unmatched. There are 15 residues in the CDR3. The CDR3 loop reads CASSIIPGGIYEQYF. CDR3 in DNA: TGTGCCAGTAGTATAATTCCAGGGGGCATTTACGAGCAGTACTTC.

The chain joins TRBV28 to TRBJ2-2, with D tentatively TRBD2 (6 bases). V was clipped by 8 bases and J by 7 bases, with 23 bases between them. Germline V CDR1 and CDR2: MDHEN, SYDVKM. CDR3 length: 16 amino acids. CDR3 DNA: TGTGCCAGCCTCGGACTATCGGAGTTAAGGGGCGGGGAGCTGTTTTTT. Its protein product is CASLGLSELRGGELFF.

V is TRBV6-4 and J is TRBJ2-6, with D perhaps TRBD1 (6 bases). V dropped 4 bases and J dropped 0 bases, with 10 bases sitting between them. Germline CDR1 reads MRHNA; CDR2 reads SNTAGT. CDR3 size: 16 residues. CDR3 region: CASSAEGGSGANVLTF. The CDR3 DNA reads as TGTGCCAGCAGTGCCGAAGGGGGCTCTGGGGCCAACGTCCTGACTTTC.

This clone was recorded a few times. V usage is TRBV28 and J usage is TRBJ2-1; D is perhaps TRBD2 (6 bases). The CDR3 runs to 13 residues. CDR1 is MDHEN, CDR2 SYDVKM, per germline. The ends were cut back, 8 bases at V and 4 bases at J, with 12 bases in the middle. The CDR3 loop reads CASGGGPYNEQFF. In DNA, the CDR3 is TGTGCCAGCGGTGGAGGGCCATACAATGAGCAGTTCTTC. Using reference TRBV28 and TRBJ2-1 for the parts outside the CDR3, the full variable domain is DVKVTQSSRYLVKRTGEKVFLECVQDMDHENMFWYRQDPGLGLRLIYFSYDVKMKEKGDIPEGYSVSREKKERFSLILESASTNQTSMYLCASGGGPYNEQFFGPGTRLTVL.

This sequence joins TRBV10-3 and TRBJ1-2; D is possibly TRBD1 (5 bases). Germline V lookup: CDR1 ENHRY, CDR2 SYGVKD. The V gene lost 0 bases and the J gene lost 5 bases, with 13 bases spanning the gap. CDR3 length: 15 residues. The CDR3 coding sequence is TGTGCCATCAGTGAGTCGGGGCTCCGGGAGTATGGCTACACCTTC. Protein sequence: CAISESGLREYGYTF.

The V gene is TRBV7-2, the J gene TRBJ2-3; D is possibly TRBD1 (6 bases). Germline values: CDR1 SGHTA, CDR2 FQGNSA. The V and J ends lost 4 bases and 2 bases respectively, with 10 bases between them. The CDR3 spans 14 residues. In DNA, the CDR3 is TGTGCCAGCAGCTCCACAGGGCCCACAGATACGCAGTATTTT. Amino acids: CASSSTGPTDTQYF.

The chain recombines TRBV6-5 with TRBJ2-7; 10 bases fit TRBD2. The germline V gene has CDR1 MNHEY and CDR2 SVGAGI. The CDR3 consists of 15 residues. V shed 0 bases and J 6 bases; nucleotides not matched to a gene: 5. This chain's CDR3 is CASSYSLSGRAEQYF. CDR3 nucleotides: TGTGCCAGCAGTTACTCGTTGAGCGGGAGGGCCGAGCAGTACTTC.

V is TRBV6-6 and J is TRBJ2-1, with 14 bases fitting TRBD2. The CDR3 loop spans 16 amino acids. Trimming at V came to 6 bases and at J to 8 bases, leaving 9 bases not matched to a gene. CDR1 and CDR2 (germline): MNHNY, SVGAGI (reference sequence). The CDR3 region has the DNA TGTGCCAGCAGCCAGGGACTAGCGGGAGTTAACGATGAGCAGTTCTTC. It translates to CASSQGLAGVNDEQFF.

This rearrangement joins TRBV7-2 to TRBJ1-2; D uncertain. CDR3 length: 15 residues. Germline V CDR1 and CDR2: SGHTA, FQGNSA. V lost 5 bases, J lost 0 bases, and 13 bases lay in between. The CDR3 nucleotides are TGTGCCAGCAGCCTTTACAGATCTCCTAACTATGGCTACACCTTC. Translation gives CASSLYRSPNYGYTF.